This is a list of T cell receptor beta chains from one sample in a study of cytomegalovirus exposure and HLA in healthy donors. Profiling relied on immunoSEQ multiplex PCR, and the TCRdb table lists in-frame clones only, not all of them. Of some 56,000 clones detected, around 80% appear once; the ten largest clones hold around 2.8%. Sequencing input: PBMCs. The receptors were sampled from a man between 50 and 59 years old in good health and CMV-seronegative. The CDR3 runs from the conserved cysteine through the conserved F or W. D genes are given only for firm matches. Clone size is not always given. Where it is, it says once, few, many or a class for expanded clones.

J gene: TRBJ2-7; V gene: TRBV6-1; clone size: -; CDR3 length: 14; D gene: -; CDR3 DNA: TGTGCCAGCAGTGAGGGCAGGTTTTCCTACGAGCAGTACTTC; CDR3 protein: CASSEGRFSYEQYF
J gene: TRBJ1-4; V gene: TRBV30; clone size: -; CDR3 length: 14; D gene: TRBD1; CDR3 DNA: TGTGCCTGGAGTGTAGACAGGGTACGGGAAAAACTGTTTTTT; CDR3 protein: CAWSVDRVREKLFF
J gene: TRBJ1-1; V gene: TRBV5-1; clone size: -; CDR3 length: 15; D gene: -; CDR3 DNA: TGCGCCAGCAGCCGGCAGGCTGGGAGGGTCACTGAAGCTTTCTTT; CDR3 protein: CASSRQAGRVTEAFF
J gene: TRBJ2-5; V gene: TRBV5-3; clone size: -; CDR3 length: 14; D gene: TRBD2; CDR3 DNA: TGTGCCAGAAGCTCCGCACTAGCGGGGGAGACCCAGTACTTC; CDR3 protein: CARSSALAGETQYF
J gene: TRBJ2-7; V gene: TRBV16; clone size: -; CDR3 length: 15; D gene: -; CDR3 DNA: TGTGCCAGCAGCCAATCGGAACAGGGAACCTACGAGCAGTACTTC; CDR3 protein: CASSQSEQGTYEQYF
J gene: TRBJ1-5; V gene: TRBV5-6; clone size: -; CDR3 length: 16; D gene: -; CDR3 DNA: TGTGCCAGCAGCTCCCGGGACACACAGTTTACTCAGCCCCAGCATTTT; CDR3 protein: CASSSRDTQFTQPQHF
J gene: TRBJ2-5; V gene: TRBV5-1; clone size: -; CDR3 length: 16; D gene: TRBD1; CDR3 DNA: TGCGCCAGCAGCCAGAGGTGGGACAGGATTCAAGAGACCCAGTACTTC; CDR3 protein: CASSQRWDRIQETQYF
J gene: TRBJ2-3; V gene: TRBV11-2; clone size: -; CDR3 length: 17; D gene: TRBD2; CDR3 DNA: TGTGCCAGCAGCCCAGGACTAGCGGGGCGGAGCACAGATACGCAGTATTTT; CDR3 protein: CASSPGLAGRSTDTQYF
J gene: TRBJ2-7; V gene: TRBV2; clone size: once; CDR3 length: 15; D gene: TRBD2; CDR3 DNA: TGTGCCAGCAGAACGACTAGCGGGGCTACCTACGAGCAGTACTTC; CDR3 protein: CASRTTSGATYEQYF
J gene: TRBJ2-1; V gene: TRBV6-6; clone size: -; CDR3 length: 14; D gene: TRBD2; CDR3 DNA: TGTGCCAGCAGTTACCCAGCGGGGGACAATGAGCAGTTCTTC; CDR3 protein: CASSYPAGDNEQFF
J gene: TRBJ2-2; V gene: TRBV27; clone size: -; CDR3 length: 19; D gene: TRBD2; CDR3 DNA: TGTGCCAGCAGTCCGCTAGCGGGGGGCCTCACCACGAACACCGGGGAGCTGTTTTTT; CDR3 protein: CASSPLAGGLTTNTGELFF
J gene: TRBJ1-5; V gene: TRBV2; clone size: -; CDR3 length: 12; D gene: -; CDR3 DNA: TGTGCCAGCACCGGGGGGAATCAGCCCCAGCATTTT; CDR3 protein: CASTGGNQPQHF
J gene: TRBJ1-2; V gene: TRBV10-1; clone size: few; CDR3 length: 13; D gene: TRBD1; CDR3 DNA: TGCGCCAGCAGTGAGTCCCTAAGACAGGGCCTGGAATTC; CDR3 protein: CASSESLRQGLEF
J gene: TRBJ2-7; V gene: TRBV7-9; clone size: -; CDR3 length: 14; D gene: -; CDR3 DNA: TGTGCCAGCAGCTCGAGATCAGGGGACTACGAGCAGTACTTC; CDR3 protein: CASSSRSGDYEQYF
J gene: TRBJ2-1; V gene: TRBV1; clone size: -; CDR3 length: 18; D gene: -; CDR3 DNA: TGCACCAGCAGCCAAGTTTGGACTAGCGGGGGGGAATACAATGAGCAGTTCTTC; CDR3 protein: CTSSQVWTSGGEYNEQFF
J gene: TRBJ1-6; V gene: TRBV27; clone size: -; CDR3 length: 16; D gene: TRBD1; CDR3 DNA: TGTGCCAGCAGTCCAACCCGGGACAGATATAATTCACCCCTCCACTTT; CDR3 protein: CASSPTRDRYNSPLHF
J gene: TRBJ1-2; V gene: TRBV14; clone size: -; CDR3 length: 17; D gene: TRBD1; CDR3 DNA: TGTGCCAGCAGTCCCCGGGACAGGGCCCACCCCAACTATGGCTACACCTTC; CDR3 protein: CASSPRDRAHPNYGYTF
J gene: TRBJ1-2; V gene: TRBV2; clone size: -; CDR3 length: 18; D gene: -; CDR3 DNA: TGTGCCAGCAGTGAAAGACTCACGGGGGGGCGCTCGCTCTATGGCTACACCTTC; CDR3 protein: CASSERLTGGRSLYGYTF
J gene: TRBJ1-4; V gene: TRBV19; clone size: -; CDR3 length: 12; D gene: -; CDR3 DNA: TGTGCCAGTAGTCACGGGGGGGTAGAACTGTTTTTT; CDR3 protein: CASSHGGVELFF
J gene: TRBJ2-1; V gene: TRBV5-5; clone size: -; CDR3 length: 13; D gene: -; CDR3 DNA: TGTGCCAGCAGCTTGTCGCAGGGGTTTGGGCAGTTCTTC; CDR3 protein: CASSLSQGFGQFF
J gene: TRBJ2-7; V gene: TRBV6-1; clone size: -; CDR3 length: 15; D gene: TRBD2; CDR3 DNA: TGTGCCAGCAGTGAATACCGACTAGCCGGTTGGGAGCAGTACTTC; CDR3 protein: CASSEYRLAGWEQYF
J gene: TRBJ1-6; V gene: TRBV7-2; clone size: -; CDR3 length: 13; D gene: -; CDR3 DNA: TGTGCCAGCAGCCGGGACTTCGTTTCACCCCTCCACTTT; CDR3 protein: CASSRDFVSPLHF
J gene: TRBJ1-5; V gene: TRBV5-1; clone size: -; CDR3 length: 15; D gene: -; CDR3 DNA: TGCGCCAGCAGCTTCTCGGGCAGGGATAATCAGCCCCAGCATTTT; CDR3 protein: CASSFSGRDNQPQHF
J gene: TRBJ1-1; V gene: TRBV10-2; clone size: -; CDR3 length: 15; D gene: -; CDR3 DNA: TGCGCCAGCAGTGAGCCCCCAGGGAGGCACACTGAAGCTTTCTTT; CDR3 protein: CASSEPPGRHTEAFF
J gene: TRBJ2-1; V gene: TRBV19; clone size: -; CDR3 length: 15; D gene: TRBD2; CDR3 DNA: TGTGCCAGTAGTGACGCGCTAGCGGGAAACAATGAGCAGTTCTTC; CDR3 protein: CASSDALAGNNEQFF
J gene: TRBJ2-7; V gene: TRBV6-6; clone size: -; CDR3 length: 15; D gene: TRBD2; CDR3 DNA: TGTGCCAGCACCCTTAAGAGCGGGGGGGCCGGCGAGCAGTACTTC; CDR3 protein: CASTLKSGGAGEQYF
J gene: TRBJ2-2; V gene: TRBV5-1; clone size: -; CDR3 length: 16; D gene: TRBD2; CDR3 DNA: TGCGCCAGCAGCTTGGTCGTTAGCGGGCCGACCGGGGAGCTGTTTTTT; CDR3 protein: CASSLVVSGPTGELFF
J gene: TRBJ1-5; V gene: TRBV6-1; clone size: -; CDR3 length: 15; D gene: -; CDR3 DNA: TGTGCCAGCAGGGAAACAGGGCTTAGCAATCAGCCCCAGCATTTT; CDR3 protein: CASRETGLSNQPQHF
J gene: TRBJ1-5; V gene: TRBV2; clone size: few; CDR3 length: 14; D gene: -; CDR3 DNA: TGTGCCAGCAGATCGGGTCCTGGTCATCAGCCCCAGCATTTT; CDR3 protein: CASRSGPGHQPQHF
J gene: TRBJ2-1; V gene: TRBV5-4; clone size: -; CDR3 length: 13; D gene: -; CDR3 DNA: TGTGCCAGCAGCTTGGTGGGGGCGAATGAGCAGTTCTTC; CDR3 protein: CASSLVGANEQFF
J gene: TRBJ2-7; V gene: TRBV2; clone size: few; CDR3 length: 13; D gene: -; CDR3 DNA: TGTGCCAGCAGTCGTGCCTTCCTGTACGAGCAGTACTTC; CDR3 protein: CASSRAFLYEQYF
J gene: TRBJ2-5; V gene: TRBV27; clone size: -; CDR3 length: 14; D gene: TRBD1; CDR3 DNA: TGTGCCAGCAGTTTACTGGACAGGAAAGAGACCCAGTACTTC; CDR3 protein: CASSLLDRKETQYF
J gene: TRBJ2-3; V gene: TRBV11-2; clone size: -; CDR3 length: 15; D gene: -; CDR3 DNA: TGTGCCAGCAGGCAGTTGAAGCGGGTGATGGATACGCAGTATTTT; CDR3 protein: CASRQLKRVMDTQYF
J gene: TRBJ2-7; V gene: TRBV7-3; clone size: -; CDR3 length: 15; D gene: -; CDR3 DNA: TGTGCCAGCAGCACGGGGAGGGGGGGTACCTACGAGCAGTACTTC; CDR3 protein: CASSTGRGGTYEQYF
J gene: TRBJ2-5; V gene: TRBV7-6; clone size: -; CDR3 length: 15; D gene: TRBD2; CDR3 DNA: TGTGCCAGCAGCTTAGCCGGGACTACATTGGAGACCCAGTACTTC; CDR3 protein: CASSLAGTTLETQYF
J gene: TRBJ1-2; V gene: TRBV7-2; clone size: -; CDR3 length: 13; D gene: -; CDR3 DNA: TGTGCCAGCAGCTTCGGACAGTTCTATGGCTACACCTTC; CDR3 protein: CASSFGQFYGYTF
J gene: TRBJ1-5; V gene: TRBV7-2; clone size: few; CDR3 length: 16; D gene: TRBD1; CDR3 DNA: TGTGCCAGCAGCAGATTTAGAGACAGGGGCAATCAGCCCCAGCATTTT; CDR3 protein: CASSRFRDRGNQPQHF
J gene: TRBJ2-1; V gene: TRBV30; clone size: -; CDR3 length: 15; D gene: -; CDR3 DNA: TGTGCCTGGAGTGCGACTAGGCGGGGCTACAATGAGCAGTTCTTC; CDR3 protein: CAWSATRRGYNEQFF
J gene: TRBJ2-7; V gene: TRBV2; clone size: -; CDR3 length: 16; D gene: TRBD1; CDR3 DNA: TGTGCCAGCAGTCAGAAGTTTGACAGGGGGCTCAACGAGCAGTACTTC; CDR3 protein: CASSQKFDRGLNEQYF
J gene: TRBJ2-7; V gene: TRBV9; clone size: -; CDR3 length: 16; D gene: TRBD2; CDR3 DNA: TGTGCCAGCAGCGTAGCCGGAGGGGAGGGATCCTACGAGCAGTACTTC; CDR3 protein: CASSVAGGEGSYEQYF
J gene: TRBJ1-1; V gene: TRBV28; clone size: -; CDR3 length: 15; D gene: -; CDR3 DNA: TGTGCCAGCAGTACACCCGGACTCCAGGACACTGAAGCTTTCTTT; CDR3 protein: CASSTPGLQDTEAFF
J gene: TRBJ1-4; V gene: TRBV15; clone size: -; CDR3 length: 16; D gene: -; CDR3 DNA: TGTGCCACCAGCAGAGTGGGTTTAGGGGAAAGAGAAAAACTGTTTTTT; CDR3 protein: CATSRVGLGEREKLFF
J gene: TRBJ2-1; V gene: TRBV15; clone size: -; CDR3 length: 14; D gene: -; CDR3 DNA: TGTGCCACCAGCAGAGGATGGTCGGAGGATGAGCAGTTCTTC; CDR3 protein: CATSRGWSEDEQFF
J gene: TRBJ2-7; V gene: TRBV6-1; clone size: -; CDR3 length: 15; D gene: -; CDR3 DNA: TGTGCCAGCAGTGAAGGGTACAGGACTAACTACGAGCAGTACTTC; CDR3 protein: CASSEGYRTNYEQYF
J gene: TRBJ2-3; V gene: TRBV2; clone size: few; CDR3 length: 16; D gene: -; CDR3 DNA: TGTGCCAGCCGTGCCCTTCGGTTGAGTCGTACAGATACGCAGTATTTT; CDR3 protein: CASRALRLSRTDTQYF
J gene: TRBJ2-1; V gene: TRBV7-2; clone size: -; CDR3 length: 14; D gene: -; CDR3 DNA: TGTGCCAGCATCGAGGACAGCAATTACAATGAGCAGTTCTTC; CDR3 protein: CASIEDSNYNEQFF
J gene: TRBJ2-5; V gene: TRBV7-2; clone size: -; CDR3 length: 11; D gene: -; CDR3 DNA: TGTGCCAGCAGCTTCGGAGAGACCCAGTACTTC; CDR3 protein: CASSFGETQYF
J gene: TRBJ1-2; V gene: TRBV5-4; clone size: -; CDR3 length: 14; D gene: -; CDR3 DNA: TGTGCCAGCAGCTTCGAACAGGGTTGGAATGGCTACACCTTC; CDR3 protein: CASSFEQGWNGYTF
J gene: TRBJ2-7; V gene: TRBV5-6; clone size: -; CDR3 length: 14; D gene: -; CDR3 DNA: TGTGCCAGCAGCTTGGGGAGCGCATCCTACGAGCAGTACTTC; CDR3 protein: CASSLGSASYEQYF
J gene: TRBJ1-6; V gene: TRBV5-6; clone size: -; CDR3 length: 16; D gene: -; CDR3 DNA: TGTGCCAGCAGCCTCCTGAGGGTTGAATATAATTCACCCCTCCACTTT; CDR3 protein: CASSLLRVEYNSPLHF
J gene: TRBJ2-7; V gene: TRBV25-1; clone size: -; CDR3 length: 14; D gene: -; CDR3 DNA: TGTGCCAGCAAGCCCTCGCCCGGGGGCTACGAGCAGTACTTC; CDR3 protein: CASKPSPGGYEQYF
J gene: TRBJ1-1; V gene: TRBV5-1; clone size: -; CDR3 length: 12; D gene: -; CDR3 DNA: TGCGCCAGCAGCTTGGGAGACACTGAAGCTTTCTTT; CDR3 protein: CASSLGDTEAFF